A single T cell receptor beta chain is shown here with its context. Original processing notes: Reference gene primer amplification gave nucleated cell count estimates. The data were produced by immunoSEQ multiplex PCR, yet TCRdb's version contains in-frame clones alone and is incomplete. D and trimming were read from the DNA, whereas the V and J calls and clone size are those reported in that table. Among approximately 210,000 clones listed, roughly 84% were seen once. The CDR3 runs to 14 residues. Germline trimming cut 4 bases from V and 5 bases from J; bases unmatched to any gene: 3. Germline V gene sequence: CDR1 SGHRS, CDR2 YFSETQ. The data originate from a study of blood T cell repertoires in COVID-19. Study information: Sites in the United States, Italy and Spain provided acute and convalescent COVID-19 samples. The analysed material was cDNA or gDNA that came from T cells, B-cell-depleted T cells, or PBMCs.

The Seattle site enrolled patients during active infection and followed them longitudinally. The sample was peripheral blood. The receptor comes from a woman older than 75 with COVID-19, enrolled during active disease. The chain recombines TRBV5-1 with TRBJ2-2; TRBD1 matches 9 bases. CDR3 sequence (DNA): TGCGCCAGCAGCGGACAGGGGATTACCGGGGAGCTGTTTTTT. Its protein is CASSGQGITGELFF.